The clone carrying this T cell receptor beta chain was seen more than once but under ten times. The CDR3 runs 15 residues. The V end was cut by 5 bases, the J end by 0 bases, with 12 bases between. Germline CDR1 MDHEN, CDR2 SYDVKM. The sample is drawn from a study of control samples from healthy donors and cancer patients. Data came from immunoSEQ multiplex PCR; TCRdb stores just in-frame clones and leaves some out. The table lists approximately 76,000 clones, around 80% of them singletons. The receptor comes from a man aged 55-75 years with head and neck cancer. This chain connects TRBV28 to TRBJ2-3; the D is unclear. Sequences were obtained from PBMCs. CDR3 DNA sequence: TGTGCCAGCAGTGTTGGAGAGCCGAGCACAGATACGCAGTATTTT. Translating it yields CASSVGEPSTDTQYF.